This TCR beta chain was retrieved from a study of control samples from healthy donors and cancer patients. Sequencing was performed with immunoSEQ multiplex PCR; in TCRdb, only in-frame clones are kept and a portion is missing. The table includes 150,000 to 200,000 clones, roughly 90% detected once. The CDR3 runs to 15 residues. The material sequenced was blood. The receptor was isolated from a young man in good health. The V call is TRBV12-2, the J call TRBJ1-1. TRBV12-2 is deemed a pseudogene. Written as DNA, the CDR3 is TGTGCAAGTCGCTCCCCGGGACTCAGGAACACTGAAGCTTTCTTT. Amino acid sequence: CASRSPGLRNTEAFF.